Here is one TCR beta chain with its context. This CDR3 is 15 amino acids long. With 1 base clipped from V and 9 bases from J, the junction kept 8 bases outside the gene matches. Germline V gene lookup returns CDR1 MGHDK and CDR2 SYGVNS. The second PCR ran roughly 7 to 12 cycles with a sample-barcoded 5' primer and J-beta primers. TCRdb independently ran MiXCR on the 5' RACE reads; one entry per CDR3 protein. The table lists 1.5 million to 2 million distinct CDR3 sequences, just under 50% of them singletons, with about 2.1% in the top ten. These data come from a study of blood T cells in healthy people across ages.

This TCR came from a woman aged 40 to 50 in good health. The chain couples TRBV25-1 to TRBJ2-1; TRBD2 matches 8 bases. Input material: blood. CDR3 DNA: TGTGCCAGCAGTGAATTGGGTCGCGGGGGGTCTGAGCAGTTCTTC. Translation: CASSELGRGGSEQFF. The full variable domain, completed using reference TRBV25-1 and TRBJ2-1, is EADIYQTPRYLVIGTGKKITLECSQTMGHDKMYWYQQDPGMELHLIHYSYGVNSTEKGDLSSESTVSRIRTEHFPLTLESARPSHTSQYLCASSELGRGGSEQFFGPGTRLTVL.